A single sample is the source of the 14 T cell receptor beta chains below, sequenced in a study of blood T cell repertoires in COVID-19. TCRdb's copy holds only in-frame clones and misses some; the assay was immunoSEQ multiplex PCR. This table holds some 150,000 clones, 87% found once. The sample consisted of peripheral blood. Every receptor here comes from a man in his forties or fifties with active COVID-19.

This chain connects TRBV7-6 to TRBJ2-2; 10 nucleotides match TRBD1. Looked up from germline, CDR1 is SGHVS and CDR2 is FNYEAQ. CDR3 length: 16 amino acids. V shed 0 bases, J shed 5 bases, and the junction held 3 bases outside the gene matches. Here the CDR3 reads CASSLAGQGRTGELFF. The CDR3 DNA reads as TGTGCCAGCAGCTTAGCGGGACAGGGGAGAACCGGGGAGCTGTTTTTT.

The chain uses TRBV3-1 (or the pseudogene TRBV3-2) and TRBJ1-2; weak D call: TRBD1 (5 bases). Trimming shortened V by 2 bases and J by 5 bases, and 15 bases separated the two germline ends. This CDR3 is built from 15 residues. Germline assignment: CDR1 LGHDT and CDR2 YNNKEL (reference sequence). This CDR3 reads CASSQQGGNEYGYTF. CDR3 bases: TGTGCCAGCAGCCAACAGGGCGGGAATGAATATGGCTACACCTTC.

The CDR3 DNA follows: TGTGCCAGCAGTTCAGGGGGCGGCAATCAGCCCCAGCATTTT. Its protein is CASSSGGGNQPQHF. The J gene is TRBJ1-5, the V gene TRBV6-5; 8 bases map to TRBD1. Germline assignment: CDR1 MNHEY and CDR2 SVGAGI. The CDR3 runs to 14 residues. The ends lost 4 bases at V and 2 bases at J; junction bases unmatched: 1.

The chain combines TRBV7-9 with TRBJ1-6; 7 bases fit TRBD1. Germline V CDR1 and CDR2: SEHNR, FQNEAQ (reference sequence). The V gene end was trimmed by 6 bases and the J gene end by 11 bases; junction bases not matched to a gene: 4. The CDR3 length is 12 residues. CDR3 loop: CASRLTGAPLHF. Written as DNA, the CDR3 is TGTGCCAGCAGGCTTACAGGGGCACCCCTCCACTTT.

The J gene is TRBJ2-7, the V gene TRBV29-1; tentatively, D is TRBD1 (6 bases). The CDR3 is made up of 12 amino acids. Looked up from germline, CDR1 is SQVTM and CDR2 is ANQGSEA. V lost 4 bases and J 4 bases, leaving 11 bases between the germline ends. For the CDR3, the DNA is TGCAGCGTTGCGACAGGAAAATACGAGCAGTACTTC. Its translation: CSVATGKYEQYF.

The chain uses TRBV11-2 and TRBJ2-3, with TRBD2 matching over 7 bases. The CDR3 length is 15 residues. The germline V gene encodes CDR1 SGHAT and CDR2 FQNNGV. V lost 1 base, J lost 4 bases, and 5 bases stayed unmatched. CDR3 sequence reads: CASSLGGGEADTQYF. CDR3 in DNA: TGTGCCAGCAGCTTAGGTGGGGGGGAAGCAGATACGCAGTATTTT.

The rearrangement joins TRBV19 to TRBJ1-5, with TRBD1 as a possible D gene (6 bases). CDR1 is LNHDA and CDR2 is SQIVND in the germline V gene (reference sequence). V was cut by 10 bases and J by 3 bases, with 22 bases left in between. This CDR3 is built from 16 residues. Written as DNA, the CDR3 is TGTGCCACTCTTCCCGGGGAAAGGGGGTACAATCAGCCCCAGCATTTT. It translates to CATLPGERGYNQPQHF.

The CDR3 here is CASRGGTSYEQYF. The DNA of the CDR3 is TGTGCCAGCAGGGGGGGGACTAGCTACGAGCAGTACTTC. V is TRBV28 and J is TRBJ2-7, with 8 bases that match TRBD2. CDR3 length: 13 residues. V lost 6 bases, J lost 3 bases, and 4 bases stayed unmatched. Germline CDR1 is MDHEN and CDR2 is SYDVKM.

This rearrangement joins TRBV15 to TRBJ2-3; tentative D call: TRBD1 (6 bases). Trimming pared 3 bases from V and 6 bases from J, leaving 7 bases between. The germline V gene encodes CDR1 LNHNV and CDR2 YYDKDF (reference sequence). The CDR3 extends over 12 amino acids. For the CDR3, the DNA is TGTGCCACCAGCAGGAGGGGGGATACGCAGTATTTT. Translation: CATSRRGDTQYF.

The chain combines TRBV6-5 with TRBJ2-1, with D tentatively TRBD1 (6 bases). V shed 6 bases and J shed 7 bases, with 19 bases lying between them. The CDR3 has 15 amino acids. Germline V gene data show CDR1 as MNHEY and CDR2 as SVGAGI. The CDR3 protein is CASRGSVGAQNEQFF. DNA for the CDR3: TGTGCCAGCAGGGGGAGTGTGGGGGCGCAGAATGAGCAGTTCTTC.

For the CDR3, the DNA is TGTGCCAGCAGCGTAGTGGGACAGGGGAAAGAGACCCAGTACTTC. It is translated as CASSVVGQGKETQYF. This chain uses TRBV9 with TRBJ2-5; 10 nucleotides align to TRBD1. Germline loops: CDR1 SGDLS, CDR2 YYNGEE. J gave up 3 bases and V 0 bases, and 2 bases lay outside the gene matches. This CDR3 has 15 amino acids.

The chain is built from TRBV9 and TRBJ1-5; 9 bases agree with TRBD1. Looked up from germline, CDR1 is SGDLS and CDR2 is YYNGEE. The CDR3 is 14 residues long. J lost 7 bases, V lost 4 bases, and 6 bases had no gene match. DNA of the CDR3: TGTGCCAGCAGCCCTACAGGGGGCGCGCAGCCCCAGCATTTT. This gives the protein CASSPTGGAQPQHF.

This clone appeared a single time. The chain uses TRBV2 and TRBJ2-7; D possibly corresponds to TRBD1 (6 bases). This CDR3 spans 14 amino acids. Germline loops: CDR1 SNHLY, CDR2 FYNNEI. The germline V and J ends were trimmed by 1 base and 5 bases, with 12 bases remaining between them. CDR3: CASSEGGGPHEQYF. CDR3 nucleotides: TGTGCCAGCAGTGAAGGTGGGGGCCCCCACGAGCAGTACTTC.

This rearrangement joins TRBV4-2 to TRBJ1-2; 7 positions match TRBD1. This CDR3 contains 16 residues. CDR1 is LGHNA and CDR2 is YNFKEQ in the germline V gene. V lost 3 bases, J lost 6 bases, and 13 bases stayed unmatched. The CDR3 region is CASSQALGQRINGYTF. CDR3 nucleotide sequence: TGTGCCAGCAGCCAGGCTTTGGGACAGCGAATAAATGGCTACACCTTC.